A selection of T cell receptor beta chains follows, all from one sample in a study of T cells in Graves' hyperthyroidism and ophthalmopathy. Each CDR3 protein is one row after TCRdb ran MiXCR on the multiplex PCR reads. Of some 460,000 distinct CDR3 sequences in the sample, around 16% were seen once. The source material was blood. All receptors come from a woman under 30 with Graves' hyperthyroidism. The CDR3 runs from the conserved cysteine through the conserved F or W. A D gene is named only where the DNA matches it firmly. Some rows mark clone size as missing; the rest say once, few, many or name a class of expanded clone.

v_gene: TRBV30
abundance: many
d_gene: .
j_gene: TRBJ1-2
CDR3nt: TGTGCCTGGAGTCTAGGGGTGACTGGTGGCTACACCTTC
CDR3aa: CAWSLGVTGGYTF

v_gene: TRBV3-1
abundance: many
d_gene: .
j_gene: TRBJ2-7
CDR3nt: TGTGCCAGCAGCCAAGAAGGAGGAAGGAACTCCTACGAGCAGTACTTC
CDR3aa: CASSQEGGRNSYEQYF

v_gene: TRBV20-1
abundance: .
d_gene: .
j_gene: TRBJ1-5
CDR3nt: TGCAGTGTTAGAACCGGGACCATCAATCAGTCCCAGCATTTT
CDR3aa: CSVRTGTINQSQHF

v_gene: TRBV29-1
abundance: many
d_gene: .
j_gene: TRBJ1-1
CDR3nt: TGCAGCGCCTACAGGGTATCGGTCAAGGCTGAAGCTTTCTTT
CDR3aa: CSAYRVSVKAEAFF

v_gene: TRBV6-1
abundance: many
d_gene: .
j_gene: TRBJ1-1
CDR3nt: TGTGCCAGCAGTGAAGTTCAGGCTGAAGCTTTCTTT
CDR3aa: CASSEVQAEAFF

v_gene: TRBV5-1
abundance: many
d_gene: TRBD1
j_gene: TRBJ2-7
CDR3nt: TGCGCCAGCAGCCCCCAAACCGGGACAGAGATTTACGAGCAGTACTTC
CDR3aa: CASSPQTGTEIYEQYF

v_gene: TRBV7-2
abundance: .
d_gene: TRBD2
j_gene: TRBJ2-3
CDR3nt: TGTGCCAGCAGGGCCCAGGGACTAGCGGGAGCGGTAGATACGCAGTATTTT
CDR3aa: CASRAQGLAGAVDTQYF

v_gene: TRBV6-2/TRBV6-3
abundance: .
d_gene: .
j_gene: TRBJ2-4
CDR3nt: TGTGCCAGCAGTTTTAATATTGGGGACATTCAGTACTTC
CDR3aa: CASSFNIGDIQYF

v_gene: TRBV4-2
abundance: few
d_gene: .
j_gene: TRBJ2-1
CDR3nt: TGTGCCAGCAGCCCAGTCACCCTCAATGAGCAGTTCTTC
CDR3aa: CASSPVTLNEQFF

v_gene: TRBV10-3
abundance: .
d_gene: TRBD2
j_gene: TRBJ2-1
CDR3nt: TGTGCCATCACCGAGCGGGAGTCCCATGAGCAGTTCTTC
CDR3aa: CAITERESHEQFF

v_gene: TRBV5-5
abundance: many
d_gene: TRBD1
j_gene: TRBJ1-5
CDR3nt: TGTGCCAGCAGCTTGGGGACAGGCTTCAATCAGCCCCAGCATTTT
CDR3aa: CASSLGTGFNQPQHF

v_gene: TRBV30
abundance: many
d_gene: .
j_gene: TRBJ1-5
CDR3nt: TGTGCCTGGAGCGATGGTCGGGATCAGCCCCAGCATTTT
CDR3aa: CAWSDGRDQPQHF

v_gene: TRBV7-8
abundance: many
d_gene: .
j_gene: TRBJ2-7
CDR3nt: TGTGCCAGCAGCTTAGGGGGACTGCCGACCTACGAGCAGTACTTC
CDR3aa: CASSLGGLPTYEQYF

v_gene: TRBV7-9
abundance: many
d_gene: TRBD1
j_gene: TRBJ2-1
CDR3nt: TGTGCCAGCTCACCTGGACAGGGGCCCTACAATGAGCAGTTCTTC
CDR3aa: CASSPGQGPYNEQFF

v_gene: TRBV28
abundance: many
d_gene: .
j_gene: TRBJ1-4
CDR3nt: TGTGCCAGCAGCTGGGACCGCTTAAAACTGTTTTTT
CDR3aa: CASSWDRLKLFF

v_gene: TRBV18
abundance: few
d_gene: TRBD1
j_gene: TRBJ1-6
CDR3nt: TGTGCCAGCTCACCCGGACAGGTTCGACATTCACCCCTCCACTTT
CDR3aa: CASSPGQVRHSPLHF

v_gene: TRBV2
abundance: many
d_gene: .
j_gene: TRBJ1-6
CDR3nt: TGTGCCAGCAACCGACCGGATTATAATTCACCCCTCCACTTT
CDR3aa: CASNRPDYNSPLHF

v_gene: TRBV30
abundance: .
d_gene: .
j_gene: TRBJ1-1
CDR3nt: TGTGCCTGGAGTGTCGACAGGAGAACTGAAGCTTTCTTT
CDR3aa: CAWSVDRRTEAFF

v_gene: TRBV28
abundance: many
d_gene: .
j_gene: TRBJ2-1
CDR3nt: TGTGCCAGCAGTTTGGGGGGGGCAGATGAGCAGTTCTTC
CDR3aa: CASSLGGADEQFF

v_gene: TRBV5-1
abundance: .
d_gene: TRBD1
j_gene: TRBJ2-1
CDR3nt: TGCGCCAGCAGCTACCCCGGGACAGGGGACCATATCTCCTACAATGAGCAGTTCTTC
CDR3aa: CASSYPGTGDHISYNEQFF

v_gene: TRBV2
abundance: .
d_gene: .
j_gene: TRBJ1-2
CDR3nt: TGTGCCAGCAGTGAACCTTCCTCTGGGGACTATGGCTACACCTTC
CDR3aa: CASSEPSSGDYGYTF

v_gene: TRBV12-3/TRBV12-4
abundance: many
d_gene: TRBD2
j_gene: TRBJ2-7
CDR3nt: TGTGCCAGCAGTTTAACGGGACTAGCGGGAAACGAGCAGTACTTC
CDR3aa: CASSLTGLAGNEQYF

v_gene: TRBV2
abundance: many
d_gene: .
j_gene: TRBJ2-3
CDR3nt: TGTGCCAGCACTGAGTTCCGGGAACGCACAGATACGCAGTATTTT
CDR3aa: CASTEFRERTDTQYF

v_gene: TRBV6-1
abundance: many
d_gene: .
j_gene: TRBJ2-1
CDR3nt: TGTGCCAGCAGTTATTATGGCGGGATGGAGCAGTTCTTC
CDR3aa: CASSYYGGMEQFF

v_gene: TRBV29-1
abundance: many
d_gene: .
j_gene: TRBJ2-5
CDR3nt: TGCAGCGTTGAAGATGGGGGGGAGACCCAGTACTTC
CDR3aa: CSVEDGGETQYF

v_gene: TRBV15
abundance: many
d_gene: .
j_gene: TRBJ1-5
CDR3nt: TGTGCCACCAGCGCAGGCAATCAGCCCCAGCATTTT
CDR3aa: CATSAGNQPQHF

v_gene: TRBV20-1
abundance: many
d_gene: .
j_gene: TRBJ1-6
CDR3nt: TGCAGTGCCGACAACGGACGCCTCAGGGGACCTCGGCTCCACTTT
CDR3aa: CSADNGRLRGPRLHF

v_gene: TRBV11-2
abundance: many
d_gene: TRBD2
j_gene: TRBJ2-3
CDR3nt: TGTGCCAGCAGCACAGGACTAGATCGGACAGATACGCAGTATTTT
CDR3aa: CASSTGLDRTDTQYF

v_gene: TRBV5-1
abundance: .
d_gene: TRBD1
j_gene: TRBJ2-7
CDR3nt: TGCGCCAGCAGCACTGGACAGGGCAGCGAGCAGTACTTC
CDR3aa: CASSTGQGSEQYF

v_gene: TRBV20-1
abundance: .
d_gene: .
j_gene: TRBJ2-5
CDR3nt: TGCAGTGCTAGATCTGTCTCGACTAGTTGGGAGACCCAGTACTTC
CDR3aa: CSARSVSTSWETQYF

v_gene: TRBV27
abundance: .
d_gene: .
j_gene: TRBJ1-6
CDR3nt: TGTGCCAGCAGTTTTCTCGGGGGGGGTAATTCACCCCTCCACTTT
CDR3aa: CASSFLGGGNSPLHF

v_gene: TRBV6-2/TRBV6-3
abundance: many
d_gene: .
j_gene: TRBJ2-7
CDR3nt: TGTGCCAGCAGTTTGTCAGGGACGAGGTGGGGAGAGCAGTACTTC
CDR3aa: CASSLSGTRWGEQYF

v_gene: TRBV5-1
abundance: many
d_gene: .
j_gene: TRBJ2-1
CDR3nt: TGCGCCAGCAGCTTTAAGAGGGCCACGACGAGCTCCTACAATGAGCAGTTCTTC
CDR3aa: CASSFKRATTSSYNEQFF

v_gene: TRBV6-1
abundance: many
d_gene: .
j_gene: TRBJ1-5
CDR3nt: TGTGCCAGCAGTATTGGGACAATCATAAGCAATCAGCCCCAGCATTTT
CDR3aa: CASSIGTIISNQPQHF

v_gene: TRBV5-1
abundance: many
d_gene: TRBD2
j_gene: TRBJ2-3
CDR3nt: TGCGCCACCCAGGTGACTAGCCGAAAAGCAGATACGCAGTATTTT
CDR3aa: CATQVTSRKADTQYF

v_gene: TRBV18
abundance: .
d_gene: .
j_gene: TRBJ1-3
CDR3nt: TGTGCCAGCTCACCCCTCCCGGGACAAGGAAACACCATATATTTT
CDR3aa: CASSPLPGQGNTIYF

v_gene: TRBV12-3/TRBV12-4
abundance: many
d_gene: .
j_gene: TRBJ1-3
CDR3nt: TGTGCCAGCACCTCAGCAAGCTCTGGAAACACCATATATTTT
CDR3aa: CASTSASSGNTIYF

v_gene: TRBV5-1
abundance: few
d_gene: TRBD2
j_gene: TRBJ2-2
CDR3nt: TGCGCCAGCAGCTTGGCAGCGGGGGCCGGGGAGCTGTTTTTT
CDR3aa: CASSLAAGAGELFF

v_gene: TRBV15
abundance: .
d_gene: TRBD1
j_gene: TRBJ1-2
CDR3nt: TGTGCCACCAGCAGAGAAGGGGGACAGTACTATGGCTACACCTTC
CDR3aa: CATSREGGQYYGYTF

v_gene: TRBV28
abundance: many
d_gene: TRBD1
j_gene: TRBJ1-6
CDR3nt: TGTGCCAGCAGTAGACAGGGGGATCTAGTCGGTTCACCCCTCCACTTT
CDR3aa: CASSRQGDLVGSPLHF

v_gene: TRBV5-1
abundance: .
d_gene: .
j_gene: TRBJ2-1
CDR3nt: TGCGCCAGCAGCTTGGTAAGCGGTATCTCCTACAATGAGCAGTTCTTC
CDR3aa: CASSLVSGISYNEQFF

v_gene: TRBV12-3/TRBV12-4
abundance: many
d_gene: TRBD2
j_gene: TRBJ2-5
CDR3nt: TGTGCCAGCACCTATGGGACTAGGGTTGAGACCCAGTACTTC
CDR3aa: CASTYGTRVETQYF

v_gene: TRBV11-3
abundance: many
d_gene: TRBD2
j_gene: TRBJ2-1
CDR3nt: TGTGCCAGCACCCGGACTAGCGGGAGCCATGAGCAGTTCTTC
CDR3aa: CASTRTSGSHEQFF

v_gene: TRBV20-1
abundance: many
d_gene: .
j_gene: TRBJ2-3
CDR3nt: TGCAGTGCTTCACCCGGGACGGATGAACATACGCAGTATTTT
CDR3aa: CSASPGTDEHTQYF

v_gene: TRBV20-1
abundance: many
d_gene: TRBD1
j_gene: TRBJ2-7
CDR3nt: TGCAGTGCTAGCCACGAAGGACAGGGGGCCGGCCACGAGCAGTACTTC
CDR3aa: CSASHEGQGAGHEQYF

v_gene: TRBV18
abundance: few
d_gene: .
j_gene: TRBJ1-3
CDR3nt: TGTGCCAGCTCACCCGCGGTGGGGAGTGGAAACACCATATATTTT
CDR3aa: CASSPAVGSGNTIYF

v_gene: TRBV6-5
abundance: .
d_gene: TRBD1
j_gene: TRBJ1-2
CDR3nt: TGTGCCAGCAGTTACAGGGGGCATGGCTACACCTTC
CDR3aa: CASSYRGHGYTF

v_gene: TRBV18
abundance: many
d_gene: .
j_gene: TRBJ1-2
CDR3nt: TGTGCCAGCTCACCCCGAGACTCCGGCGGTTACACCTTC
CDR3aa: CASSPRDSGGYTF

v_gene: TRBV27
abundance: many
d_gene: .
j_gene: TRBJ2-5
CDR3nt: TGTGCCAGCATCGCGACCCAGTACTTC
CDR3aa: CASIATQYF

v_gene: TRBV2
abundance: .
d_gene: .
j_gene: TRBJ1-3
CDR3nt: TGTGCCAGCAGTGAGGACAGACACTCTGGAAACACCATATATTTT
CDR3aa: CASSEDRHSGNTIYF

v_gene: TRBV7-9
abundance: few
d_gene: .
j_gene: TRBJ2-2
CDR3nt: TGTGCCAGCAGCTTAGTAAAGACTGGTAACACCGGGGAGCTGTTTTTT
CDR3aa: CASSLVKTGNTGELFF

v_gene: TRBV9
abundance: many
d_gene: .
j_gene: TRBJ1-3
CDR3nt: TGTGCCAGCAGCGTTATGGGGGCGTCTGGAAACACCATATATTTT
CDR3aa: CASSVMGASGNTIYF